Reported below is one T cell receptor beta chain. This clonotype was found a few times. Its antigen is currently not known. No quality values exist for individual bases; no much larger clone is one base distant. This sample was taken from a study of spatial heterogeneity in lung cancer (dated by TCRdb to the late 2010s). Some background on the complete study: Beta-chain transcripts were consistently detected in greater numbers than alpha-chain transcripts, which likely reflects a higher abundance of beta-chain transcripts. In the raw uncorrected reads, each unique combination of TCR and UMI appeared more than ten times on average. The study quantitatively compared TCR alpha and beta repertoires across multiple tumor regions, matched nontumor lung and blood in non-small cell lung cancer. Nonsynonymous mutation counts, determined by whole-exome sequencing of tumor tissue, were related to TCR repertoire features. Both alpha and beta chains were TCR-sequenced in samples taken at surgery, namely 220 tumor regions, roughly 64 matched nontumor lung samples and 50 to 60 PBMC samples. The research as a whole found: Additional single-cell paired TCR alpha and beta sequencing was considered necessary to confirm, at a functional level, the hypothesis that regional TCRs recognize regional mutations. Ubiquitous expanded tumor TCRs showed up in blood more often at tumor resection than at routine follow-up.

The CDR1 and CDR2 encoded by the germline V gene (reference sequence) are MNHEY and SMNVEV. Trimming leaves V shorter by 4 bases and J shorter by 0 bases, with the junction holding 12 bases beyond the gene matches. Inclusive of the bounding cysteine and phenylalanine, the CDR3 is 18 residues long. Only CDR3 DNA remains: 54 bases, in frame from the first base. The time point label, as the study defines it: sample taken at primary tumor resection. The donors were some 76 patients from the lung TRACERx cohort who had early-stage, untreated non-small cell lung cancer. Without any cell sorting, TCR sequencing was performed on whole RNA extracted either from tumor and nontumor lung tissue or from cryopreserved PBMC samples. Only patients with enough RNA available from two or more tumor regions were chosen for TCR sequencing. Libraries were built with 5' RACE. Sequencing instrument: NextSeq 500. To allow correction of PCR and sequencing errors, the TCR library protocol tagged every TCR cDNA molecule with a unique molecular identifier. The authors' pipeline ran thus. Decombinator tools were used for TCR identification, UMI-based error correction and CDR3 extraction. Expanded TCRs were defined as those above a frequency of 2 per 1,000, corresponding to the top 1% of the tumor frequency distribution. Renyi diversity was computed with the R vegan package after each repertoire had been subsampled 100 times to 5,000 TCRs. CDR3 similarity networks were constructed using string-kernel similarity of amino acid triplets, with links drawn between CDR3s whose pairwise similarity was above 0.82. Clones were called with MiXCR by TCRdb after fastp trimmed the public reads at Q25, and only in-frame beta chains were retained. CDR3 protein sequences are deduplicated, and each keeps its most common genes and DNA. TCRdb's processing, not the authors', yielded these V and J calls. The sample table contains 90,000 to 95,000 distinct CDR3 sequences; only one count was recorded for approximately 12% of them. The top ten clonotypes cover over 40% of the sample.

Recombination linked TRBV27 to TRBJ1-1; 9 of the junction bases match TRBD1. The source is a male donor with early-stage non-small cell lung cancer. Sequenced here: PBMCs, sampled at surgery. CDR3 region: CASSSLPGTGSVNTEAFF. The nucleotide sequence reads as follows: TGTGCCAGCAGTTCCCTTCCAGGGACAGGGTCGGTGAACACTGAAGCTTTCTTT.